This TCR beta chain was documented in a study of identical twins. MiXCR, run by TCRdb on the 5' RACE reads, gives a single entry per CDR3 protein. The top ten clones hold around 1% of a sample with 500,000 to 600,000 distinct CDR3 sequences, around 20% of them seen once. Germline assignment: CDR1 SGHTA and CDR2 FQGNSA. This CDR3 comprises 14 residues. Trimming took 5 bases from V and 4 from J, leaving 12 bases between them. These same data were also listed under a study on T cells expressing NK-cell markers.

This chain links TRBV7-2 with TRBJ1-5; a possible D gene is TRBD1 (5 bases). Specimen: CD4+ T cells sorted from blood. The TCR comes from a woman younger than 35 in good health. CDR3 sequence: CASSVRDGNQPQHF. CDR3 DNA: TGTGCCAGCAGCGTCCGGGACGGTAATCAGCCCCAGCATTTT.